The clone carrying this TCR beta chain was counted many times. The CDR3 is 15 amino acids. The germline gives CDR1 DFQATT, CDR2 SNEGSKA (reference sequence). V was shortened by 1 base and J by 5 bases, with 17 bases between the two germline ends. The CDR3 regions of TCR beta were amplified from RNA transcripts. The primer set for the first-round RT-PCR of the TCR CDR3 was HTBI. TCRdb reprocessed the multiplex PCR reads via MiXCR and lists one record per CDR3 protein. The sample yields hundreds of thousands of distinct CDR3 sequences, about 16% seen once. These data belong to a study of T cells in Graves' hyperthyroidism and ophthalmopathy.

The genes are TRBV20-1 and TRBJ1-2; D might be TRBD1 (6 bases). Material for sequencing was blood. This receptor was identified in a woman between 40 and 50 years old with Graves' ophthalmopathy. The CDR3 protein is CSARVPGDTLYGYTF. CDR3 coding DNA: TGCAGTGCTAGAGTCCCCGGGGACACGTTATATGGCTACACCTTC.